The 4 T cell receptor beta chains presented below share a single source sample, sequenced in a study of T cell responses to AZD1222 COVID-19 vaccine. Here immunoSEQ multiplex PCR was the method, and the copy in TCRdb shows in-frame clones only, minus some. The profile shows about 120,000 clones, approximately 83% of them singletons. Sequenced here: peripheral blood, sampled on day 0 of AZD1222 vaccination. These receptors were collected from an adult in good health.

The chain uses TRBV24-1 and TRBJ1-2, with 7 bases matching TRBD1. The length of the CDR3 is 15 residues. V shed 4 bases and J 4 bases; nucleotides not matched to a gene: 8. Germline-derived CDR1 and CDR2 are KGHDR and SFDVKD. The CDR3 loop is CATSDPGTAGYGYTF. The CDR3 DNA reads TGTGCCACCAGTGACCCCGGGACAGCCGGCTATGGCTACACCTTC.

The chain employs TRBV7-2 and TRBJ2-7; D is unclear. Germline lookup yields CDR1 SGHTA and CDR2 FQGNSA. Deletions cut 0 bases from V and 7 bases from J, with 19 bases between. The CDR3 contains 16 residues. CDR3 in DNA: TGTGCCAGCAGCTTAGCGCTGTCCCATGGGGTTTTGGAGCAGTACTTC. Translated, it gives CASSLALSHGVLEQYF.

The rearrangement links TRBV9 to TRBJ2-7, with 7 bases fitting TRBD2. The germline gives CDR1 SGDLS, CDR2 YYNGEE. This CDR3 is built from 16 residues. Trimming at V came to 0 bases and at J to 1 base, leaving 7 bases not matched to a gene. In DNA form, the CDR3 reads TGTGCCAGCAGCGTAGGGGGAGCGGGGCTATCCTACGAGCAGTACTTC. This translates into CASSVGGAGLSYEQYF.

The table lists this clone with a count of one. V and J are TRBV6-5 and TRBJ2-7; a weak D match, TRBD2 (5 bases). This CDR3 has 15 residues. Trimming left V 8 bases short and J 3 bases short, with 20 bases between. Per the germline V gene, CDR1 is MNHEY and CDR2 is SVGAGI. CDR3 protein: CASGLNPVGIYEQYF. In DNA, the CDR3 is TGTGCCAGCGGACTGAACCCAGTTGGTATCTACGAGCAGTACTTC.